This note documents a single T cell receptor (beta chain) sequence. The data were taken from a study of blood T cell repertoires in COVID-19. Study-level background: The study drew acute and convalescent COVID-19 samples from the United States, Italy and Spain. T cells, B-cell-depleted T cells, or PBMCs supplied cDNA or gDNA.

This CDR3 comprises 18 residues. V dropped 0 bases and J dropped 2 bases, with 20 bases sitting between them. CDR1 and CDR2 (germline): LGHDT, YNNKEL (reference sequence). Method: immunoSEQ multiplex PCR; TCRdb's copy keeps in-frame clones and lacks some. The table records some 130,000 clones, over 70% of them present only once. The V and J genes are TRBV3-1 (or the pseudogene TRBV3-2) and TRBJ2-7; D possibly corresponds to TRBD1 (5 bases). The TCR was taken from a man older than 75 with acute or convalescent COVID-19. Sequenced input: peripheral blood. The CDR3 bases are TGTGCCAGCAGCCAAGACACAGGTTTGAGAAGGATTACCTACGAGCAGTACTTC. Translated: CASSQDTGLRRITYEQYF.